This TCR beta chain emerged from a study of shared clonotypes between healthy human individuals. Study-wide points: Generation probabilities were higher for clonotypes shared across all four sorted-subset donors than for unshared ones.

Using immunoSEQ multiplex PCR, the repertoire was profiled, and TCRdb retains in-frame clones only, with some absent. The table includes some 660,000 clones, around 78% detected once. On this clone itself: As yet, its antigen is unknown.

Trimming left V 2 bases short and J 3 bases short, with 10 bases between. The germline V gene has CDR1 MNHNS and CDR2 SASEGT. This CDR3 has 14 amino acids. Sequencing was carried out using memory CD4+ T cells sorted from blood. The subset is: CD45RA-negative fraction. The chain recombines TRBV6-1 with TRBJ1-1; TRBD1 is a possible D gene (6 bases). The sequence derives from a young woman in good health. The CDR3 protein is CASSERGDDTEAFF. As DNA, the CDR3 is TGTGCCAGCAGTGAAAGGGGGGATGACACTGAAGCTTTCTTT.